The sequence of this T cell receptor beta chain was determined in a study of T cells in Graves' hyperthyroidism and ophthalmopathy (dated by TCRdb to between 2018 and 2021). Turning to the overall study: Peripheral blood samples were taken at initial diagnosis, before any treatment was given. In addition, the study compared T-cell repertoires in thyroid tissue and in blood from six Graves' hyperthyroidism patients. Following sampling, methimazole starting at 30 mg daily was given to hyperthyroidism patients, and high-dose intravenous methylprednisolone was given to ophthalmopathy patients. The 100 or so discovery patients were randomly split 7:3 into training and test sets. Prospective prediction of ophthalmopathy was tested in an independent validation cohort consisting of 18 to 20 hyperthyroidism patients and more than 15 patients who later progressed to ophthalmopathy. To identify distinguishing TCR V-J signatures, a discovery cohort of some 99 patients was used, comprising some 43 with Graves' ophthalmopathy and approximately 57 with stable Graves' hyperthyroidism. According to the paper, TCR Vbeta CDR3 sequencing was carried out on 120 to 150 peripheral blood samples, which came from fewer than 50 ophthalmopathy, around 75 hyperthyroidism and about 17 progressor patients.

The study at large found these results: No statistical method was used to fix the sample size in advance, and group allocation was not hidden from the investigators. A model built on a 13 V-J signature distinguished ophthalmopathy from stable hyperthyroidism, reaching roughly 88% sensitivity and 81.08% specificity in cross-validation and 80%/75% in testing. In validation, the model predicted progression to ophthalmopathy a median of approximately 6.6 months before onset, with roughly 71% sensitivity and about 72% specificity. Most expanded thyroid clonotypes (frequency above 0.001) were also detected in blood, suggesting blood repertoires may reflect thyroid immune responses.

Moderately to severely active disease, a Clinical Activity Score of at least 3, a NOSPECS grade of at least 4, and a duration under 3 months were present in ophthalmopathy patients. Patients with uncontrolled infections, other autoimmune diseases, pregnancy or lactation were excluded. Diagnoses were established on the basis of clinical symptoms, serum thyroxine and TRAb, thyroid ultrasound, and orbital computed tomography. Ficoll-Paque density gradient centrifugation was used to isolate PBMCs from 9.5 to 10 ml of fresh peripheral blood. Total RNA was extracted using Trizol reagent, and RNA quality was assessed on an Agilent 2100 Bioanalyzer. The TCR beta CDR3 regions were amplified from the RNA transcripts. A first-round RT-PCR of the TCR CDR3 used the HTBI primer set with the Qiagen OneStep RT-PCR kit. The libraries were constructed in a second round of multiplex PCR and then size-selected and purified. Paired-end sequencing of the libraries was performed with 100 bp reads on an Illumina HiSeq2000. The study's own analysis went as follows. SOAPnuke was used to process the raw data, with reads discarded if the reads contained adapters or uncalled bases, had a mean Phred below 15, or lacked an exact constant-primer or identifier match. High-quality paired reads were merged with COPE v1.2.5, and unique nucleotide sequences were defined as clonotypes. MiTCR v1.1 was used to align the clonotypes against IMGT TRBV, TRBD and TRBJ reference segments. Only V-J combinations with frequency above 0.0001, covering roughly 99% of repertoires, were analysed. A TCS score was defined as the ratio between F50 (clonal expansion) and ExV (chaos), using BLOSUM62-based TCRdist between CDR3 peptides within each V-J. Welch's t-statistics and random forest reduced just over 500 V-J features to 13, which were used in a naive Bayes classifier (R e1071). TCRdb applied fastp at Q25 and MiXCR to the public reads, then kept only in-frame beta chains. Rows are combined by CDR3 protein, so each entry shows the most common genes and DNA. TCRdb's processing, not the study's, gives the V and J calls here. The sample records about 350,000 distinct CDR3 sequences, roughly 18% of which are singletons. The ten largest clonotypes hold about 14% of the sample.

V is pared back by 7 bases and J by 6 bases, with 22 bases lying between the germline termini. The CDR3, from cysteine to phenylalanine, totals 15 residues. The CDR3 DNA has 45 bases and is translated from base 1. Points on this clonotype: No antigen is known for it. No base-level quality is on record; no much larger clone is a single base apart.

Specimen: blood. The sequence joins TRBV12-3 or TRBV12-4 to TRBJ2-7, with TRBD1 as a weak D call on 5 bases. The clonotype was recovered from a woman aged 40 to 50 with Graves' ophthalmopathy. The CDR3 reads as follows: CASTLQALGAPEQYF. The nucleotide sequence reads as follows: TGTGCCAGCACCCTACAGGCCCTAGGGGCCCCCGAGCAGTACTTC.